A single sample gave rise to the 28 T cell receptor beta chains below, sequenced in a study of T cell responses to AZD1222 COVID-19 vaccine. Measured with immunoSEQ multiplex PCR; TCRdb has only the in-frame clones, and not every one. Of about 55,000 clones listed, 70% to 90% are singletons. Sample: peripheral blood, taken on day 0 of AZD1222 vaccination. These receptor sequences come from an adult in good health.

CDR3 sequence (DNA): TGTGCCAGCAGCGTAGGTGGAGGGTCCGAGCAGTACTTC. Encoded protein: CASSVGGGSEQYF. V is TRBV9 and J is TRBJ2-7, with D possibly matching TRBD2 (6 bases). From germline, CDR1 is SGDLS and CDR2 YYNGEE. V was cut by 0 bases and J by 6 bases, with 10 bases left in between. The CDR3 is 13 amino acids.

V and J are TRBV2 and TRBJ2-7, with 7 bases fitting TRBD2. With V trimmed by 10 bases and J by 6 bases, 15 bases remained unmatched. The germline V gene has CDR1 SNHLY and CDR2 FYNNEI. CDR3 length: 14 amino acids. The CDR3 nucleotides are TGTGCCACTACGGGAGGACCAAGCTTGGGCGAGCAGTACTTC. Its translation is CATTGGPSLGEQYF.

The J gene is TRBJ1-4, the V gene TRBV5-8; TRBD1 agrees at 8 bases. CDR1 is SGHTS and CDR2 is YDEGEE in the germline V gene. The CDR3 length is 15 residues. J lost 2 bases, V lost 3 bases, and 3 bases had no gene match. The CDR3 coding sequence is TGTGCCAGCAGCTCCAACAGGGGGACTAATGAAAAACTGTTTTTT. Protein: CASSSNRGTNEKLFF.

The chain employs TRBV28 and TRBJ1-1; 7 positions agree with TRBD1. From germline, CDR1 is MDHEN and CDR2 SYDVKM. There are 14 residues in the CDR3. V dropped 5 bases and J dropped 0; count of bases not matched to a gene: 3. This chain's CDR3 is CASSPRGLNTEAFF. The CDR3 bases are TGTGCCAGCAGTCCCAGGGGGTTGAACACTGAAGCTTTCTTT.

This clone was observed a handful of times. This sequence joins TRBV9 and TRBJ1-6; D gene ambiguous. The germline gives CDR1 SGDLS, CDR2 YYNGEE. There are 14 residues in the CDR3. Deletions cut 2 bases from V and 8 bases from J, with 11 bases between. CDR3 DNA: TGTGCCAGCAGCGTCATGACGGTTGATTCACCCCTCCACTTT. Its protein is CASSVMTVDSPLHF. Full variable domain (missing parts from reference TRBV9 and TRBJ1-6): DSGVTQTPKHLITATGQRVTLRCSPRSGDLSVYWYQQSLDQGLQFLIQYYNGEERAKGNILERFSAQQFPDLHSELNLSSLELGDSALYFCASSVMTVDSPLHFGNGTRLTVT.

The rearrangement uses TRBV3-1 (or the pseudogene TRBV3-2) and TRBJ2-5, with a tentative D call TRBD2 (6 bases). The CDR3 contains 15 residues. Germline lookup yields CDR1 LGHDT and CDR2 YNNKEL (reference sequence). Between the trimmed V and J ends, which lost 4 bases and 7 bases, there was a span of 19 bases. This CDR3 is CASSPTSSTAGTQYF. Written as DNA, the CDR3 is TGTGCCAGCAGCCCCACTAGCTCTACAGCTGGGACCCAGTACTTC.

This clone was seen only a few times. The chain links TRBV7-3 to TRBJ1-1; D may be TRBD1 (6 bases). The CDR3 totals 14 residues. V was cut by 7 bases and J by 6 bases, with 18 bases left in between. Per the germline V gene, CDR1 is SGHTA and CDR2 is FQGTGA. The CDR3 protein is CASTTGTRSSEAFF. The CDR3 region has the DNA TGTGCCAGCACTACCGGGACAAGGAGTTCTGAAGCTTTCTTT.

In DNA, the CDR3 is TGTGCCAGCAGGGCGACAGGGGAAGGGCAGTACTTC. Translation gives CASRATGEGQYF. The chain uses TRBV25-1 and TRBJ2-7; TRBD1 aligns across 8 bases. CDR3 length: 12 amino acids. V was pared by 6 bases and J by 9 bases, with 7 bases of the junction left unmatched. The germline V gene has CDR1 MGHDK and CDR2 SYGVNS.

This clone was detected only once. The J gene is TRBJ1-4, the V gene TRBV28; a weak D match, TRBD1 (6 bases). Trimming stripped 6 bases from V and 6 bases from J, with 11 bases between. CDR1 is MDHEN, CDR2 SYDVKM, per germline. This CDR3 spans 13 amino acids. The CDR3 bases are TGTGCCAGCAGAGAACAGGGAGATGAAAAACTGTTTTTT. Protein: CASREQGDEKLFF.

In its sample, this clone was seen once. The J gene is TRBJ2-1, the V gene TRBV2, with D maybe TRBD2 (5 bases). From germline, CDR1 is SNHLY and CDR2 FYNNEI. The ends were cut back, 2 bases at V and 0 bases at J, with 14 bases in the middle. CDR3 length equals 17 residues. The CDR3 nucleotides read TGTGCCAGCAGTGAAATGGCTTGGGAGAGCTCCTACAATGAGCAGTTCTTC. This encodes CASSEMAWESSYNEQFF.

This clone was detected once. The chain has TRBV18 and TRBJ1-2; D is unclear. Germline V gene sequence: CDR1 KGHSH, CDR2 LQKENI. The CDR3 extends over 17 amino acids. Deletions cut 5 bases from V and 0 bases from J, with 19 bases between. The CDR3 nucleotides are TGTGCCAGCTCATCGCAAACGGGCCGTAGGTCTAACTATGGCTACACCTTC. This translates into CASSSQTGRRSNYGYTF.

The chain combines TRBV11-2 with TRBJ2-3, with D perhaps matching TRBD1 (5 bases). Trimming stripped 5 bases from V and 0 bases from J, with 9 bases between. CDR1 is SGHAT, CDR2 FQNNGV, per germline. This CDR3 comprises 14 residues. CDR3 in DNA: TGTGCCAGCAGCCGCGGACAAAGCACAGATACGCAGTATTTT. Amino acid sequence: CASSRGQSTDTQYF.

V gene TRBV19 combines with J gene TRBJ2-5; D ambiguous. Deletions cut 9 bases from V and 2 bases from J, with 19 bases between. Germline CDR1 LNHDA, CDR2 SQIVND (reference sequence). This CDR3 comprises 15 residues. The CDR3 reads CASRPTLGRQETQYF. The DNA for the CDR3 is TGTGCCAGCAGACCGACTTTGGGCAGACAAGAGACCCAGTACTTC.

J is TRBJ2-1 and V is TRBV2; 13 bases are a match to TRBD2. This CDR3 has 14 amino acids. Germline CDR1 and CDR2: SNHLY and FYNNEI. Trimming took 6 bases from V and 7 from J; bases not matched to a gene: 3. The CDR3 bases are TGTGCCAGCAGACTAGCGGGGGGGACGAATGAGCAGTTCTTC. It yields the protein CASRLAGGTNEQFF.

The J gene is TRBJ1-5, the V gene TRBV19; D is uncertain. V lost 7 bases and J 1 base, leaving 14 bases between the germline ends. Germline CDR1 and CDR2: LNHDA and SQIVND (reference sequence). CDR3 size: 15 residues. The CDR3 region has the DNA TGTGCCAGTAACATGGGTTCTGCCAGCAATCAGCCCCAGCATTTT. Its protein product is CASNMGSASNQPQHF.

This clone occurred once. The rearrangement links TRBV5-4 to TRBJ2-2; D is undetermined. This CDR3 has 17 amino acids. The V end lost 2 bases, the J end lost 4 bases, and 18 bases lay between the germline ends. CDR1 is SGHNT, CDR2 YYREEE, per germline (reference sequence). The CDR3 loop reads CASSFPGLPSSTGELFF. CDR3 DNA: TGTGCCAGCAGCTTCCCGGGCCTTCCGTCCTCCACCGGGGAGCTGTTTTTT.

As for this clone: The sample holds other DNA sequences that translate to the same CDR3. The chain has TRBV28 and TRBJ1-2, with D unresolved. The CDR3 loop spans 15 amino acids. Per germline, CDR1 MDHEN and CDR2 SYDVKM. V was pared by 3 bases and J by 0 bases, with 11 bases between. The CDR3 region is CASSFGRVTNYGYTF. DNA of the CDR3: TGTGCCAGCAGTTTTGGCAGAGTTACTAACTATGGCTACACCTTC.

The CDR3 reads CASSPRQGAADTQYF. As DNA, the CDR3 is TGTGCCAGCAGCCCAAGGCAGGGGGCGGCAGATACGCAGTATTTT. The J gene is TRBJ2-3, the V gene TRBV9, with TRBD1 matching over 8 bases. Losses at the gene ends were 4 bases for V and 4 bases for J; bases not matched to a gene: 8. Germline V gene lookup returns CDR1 SGDLS and CDR2 YYNGEE. The CDR3 consists of 15 residues.

The chain is built from TRBV30 and TRBJ1-1, with D uncertain. The CDR3 contains 13 residues. Germline assignment: CDR1 GTSNPN and CDR2 SVGIG (reference sequence). V lost 0 bases, J lost 1 base, and 6 bases lay in between. CDR3 protein: CAWSVRANTEAFF. DNA for the CDR3: TGTGCCTGGAGTGTACGGGCGAACACTGAAGCTTTCTTT. The complete variable domain, with remaining parts taken from reference TRBV30 and TRBJ1-1, reads SQTIHQWPATLVQPVGSPLSLECTVEGTSNPNLYWYRQAAGRGLQLLFYSVGIGQISSEVPQNLSASRPQDRQFILSSKKLLLSDSGFYLCAWSVRANTEAFFGQGTRLTVV.

The rearrangement links TRBV28 to TRBJ1-6; possible D gene TRBD1, 6 bases. The germline V gene has CDR1 MDHEN and CDR2 SYDVKM. With 4 bases removed from V and 9 bases from J, the gap between germline ends came to 22 bases. The CDR3 runs 17 residues. CDR3 protein: CASSSPAGAVVGSPLHF. DNA for the CDR3: TGTGCCAGCAGTTCGCCCGCGGGGGCGGTGGTAGGTTCACCCCTCCACTTT. Using reference TRBV28 and TRBJ1-6 for the parts outside the CDR3, the full variable domain is DVKVTQSSRYLVKRTGEKVFLECVQDMDHENMFWYRQDPGLGLRLIYFSYDVKMKEKGDIPEGYSVSREKKERFSLILESASTNQTSMYLCASSSPAGAVVGSPLHFGNGTRLTVT.

The rearrangement links TRBV4-2 to TRBJ1-6, with D tentatively TRBD1 (5 bases). V gave up 0 bases and J gave up 8 bases, with 17 bases separating them. Germline V gene lookup returns CDR1 LGHNA and CDR2 YNFKEQ. The CDR3 length is 17 residues. The CDR3 region is CASSQEFPGGRDSPLHF. The CDR3 nucleotides are TGTGCCAGCAGCCAAGAATTCCCCGGGGGGAGGGATTCACCCCTCCACTTT.

This chain's CDR3 is CASSLIPGQYNEQFF. The DNA of the CDR3 is TGTGCCAGCAGTCTAATTCCGGGCCAGTACAATGAGCAGTTCTTC. The chain couples TRBV27 to TRBJ2-1; no clear D gene. The germline gives CDR1 MNHEY, CDR2 SMNVEV (reference sequence). The V and J ends lost 5 bases and 4 bases respectively, with 15 bases between them. This CDR3 is 15 amino acids long.

The V gene is TRBV11-2, the J gene TRBJ2-3; 10 bases fit TRBD2. V lost 3 bases, J lost 4 bases, and 7 bases stayed unmatched. Looked up from germline, CDR1 is SGHAT and CDR2 is FQNNGV. CDR3 size: 16 residues. The CDR3 region has the DNA TGTGCCAGCAGCTTCCCAGCGGGGGGGCGTTCAGATACGCAGTATTTT. Its translation is CASSFPAGGRSDTQYF.

The V call is TRBV5-1, the J call TRBJ2-5; 11 bases line up with TRBD2. Looked up from germline, CDR1 is SGHRS and CDR2 is YFSETQ. This CDR3 has 16 residues. V shed 3 bases, J shed 3 bases, and the junction held 7 bases outside the gene matches. CDR3 DNA sequence: TGCGCCAGCAGCTCATCGACTAGCGGGGCAAAAGAGACCCAGTACTTC. It translates to CASSSSTSGAKETQYF. Combining the CDR3 with reference TRBV5-1 and TRBJ2-5 gives the whole variable domain KAGVTQTPRYLIKTRGQQVTLSCSPISGHRSVSWYQQTPGQGLQFLFEYFSETQRNKGNFPGRFSGRQFSNSRSEMNVSTLELGDSALYLCASSSSTSGAKETQYFGPGTRLLVL.

J is TRBJ2-1 and V is TRBV5-4, with 8 bases lining up with TRBD2. The CDR3 contains 15 residues. Per the germline V gene, CDR1 is SGHNT and CDR2 is YYREEE (reference sequence). V trimming: 1 base; J trimming: 3 bases; junction bases outside the gene matches: 3. CDR3 amino acids: CASSLRLANYNEQFF. The CDR3 region has the DNA TGTGCCAGCAGCTTGCGACTAGCGAACTACAATGAGCAGTTCTTC.

The V and J genes are TRBV2 and TRBJ1-1; D is unresolved. CDR1 is SNHLY, CDR2 FYNNEI, per germline. The germline V and J ends were trimmed by 6 bases and 2 bases, with 10 bases remaining between them. This CDR3 is 13 amino acids long. In nucleotides, the CDR3 is TGTGCCAGCAGGGAAAACCTCAACACTGAAGCTTTCTTT. Its translation is CASRENLNTEAFF.

J is TRBJ1-2 and V is TRBV6-5, with D unresolved. This CDR3 region has 12 residues. V was clipped by 7 bases and J by 4 bases, with 10 bases between them. CDR1 MNHEY and CDR2 SVGAGI come from the germline V gene. The CDR3 reads CASTPESYGYTF. CDR3 in DNA: TGTGCCAGCACCCCGGAAAGCTATGGCTACACCTTC.

The CDR3 bases are TGTGCCAGCAGTTTAGGGCAGCCCTATGGCTACACCTTC. This sequence encodes CASSLGQPYGYTF. The genes are TRBV12-3 or TRBV12-4 and TRBJ1-2; D call uncertain. The CDR3 covers 13 residues. Trimming took off 1 base at V and 4 bases at J, with 7 bases between the two ends.